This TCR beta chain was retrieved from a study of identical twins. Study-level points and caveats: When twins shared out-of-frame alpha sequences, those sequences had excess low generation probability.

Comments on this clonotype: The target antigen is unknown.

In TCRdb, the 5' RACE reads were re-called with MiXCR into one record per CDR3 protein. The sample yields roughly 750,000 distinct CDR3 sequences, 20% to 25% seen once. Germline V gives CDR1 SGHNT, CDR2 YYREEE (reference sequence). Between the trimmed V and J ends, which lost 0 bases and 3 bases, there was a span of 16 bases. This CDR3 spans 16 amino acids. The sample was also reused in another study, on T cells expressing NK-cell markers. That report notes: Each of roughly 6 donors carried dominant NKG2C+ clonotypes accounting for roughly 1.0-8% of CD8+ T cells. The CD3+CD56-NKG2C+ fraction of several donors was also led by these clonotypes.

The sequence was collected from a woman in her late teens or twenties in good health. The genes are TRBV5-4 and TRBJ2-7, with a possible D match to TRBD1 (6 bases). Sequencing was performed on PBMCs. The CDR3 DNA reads TGTGCCAGCAGCTTGGGGGGGCTGGGAGCTTTCTACGAGCAGTACTTC. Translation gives CASSLGGLGAFYEQYF.